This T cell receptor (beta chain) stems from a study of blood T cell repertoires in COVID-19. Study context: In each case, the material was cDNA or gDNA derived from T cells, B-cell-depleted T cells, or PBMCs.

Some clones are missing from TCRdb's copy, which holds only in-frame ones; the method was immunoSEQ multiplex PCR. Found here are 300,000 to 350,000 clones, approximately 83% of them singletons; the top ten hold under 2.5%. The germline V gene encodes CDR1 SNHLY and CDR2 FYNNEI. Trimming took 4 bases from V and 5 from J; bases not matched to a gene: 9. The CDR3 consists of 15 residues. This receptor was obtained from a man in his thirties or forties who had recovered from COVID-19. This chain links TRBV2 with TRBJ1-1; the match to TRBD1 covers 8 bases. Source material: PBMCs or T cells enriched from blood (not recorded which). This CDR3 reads CASSAFRGRGTEAFF. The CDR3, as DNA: TGTGCCAGCAGTGCATTCAGGGGGCGGGGGACTGAAGCTTTCTTT.